A selection of T cell receptor beta chains follows, all from one sample in a study of long-term antiretroviral therapy in people with HIV. Profiling relied on immunoSEQ multiplex PCR, and the TCRdb table lists in-frame clones only, not all of them. The sample includes about 18,000 clones, around 92% seen only once; the top ten take roughly a tenth. The specimen comprised unsorted PBMCs, sampled 3 years after starting antiretroviral therapy. The receptors here all came from a man aged 50-60 years with HIV. The CDR3 runs from the conserved cysteine through the conserved F or W. D genes are given only for firm matches. Clone sizes are given selectively: once, few, many, or a class where the clone is expanded.

TRBV5-4	NA	NA	TRBJ1-2	CASSLPGQSNYGYTF	TGTGCCAGCAGCTTACCGGGACAAAGTAACTATGGCTACACCTTC
TRBV2	TRBD1	NA	TRBJ1-6	CASSETGNYNSPLHF	TGTGCCAGCAGTGAGACAGGGAACTATAATTCACCCCTCCACTTT
TRBV4-3	NA	NA	TRBJ2-6	CASSQVVRVELNPGANVLTF	TGCGCCAGCAGCCAAGTTGTCAGGGTAGAATTGAACCCTGGGGCCAACGTCCTGACTTTC
TRBV4-2	NA	NA	TRBJ1-1	CASSQDPRGGNTEAFF	TGTGCCAGCAGCCAAGATCCCAGGGGCGGAAACACTGAAGCTTTCTTT
TRBV2	NA	once	TRBJ1-6	CASSEGTSSYNSPLHF	TGTGCCAGCAGTGAAGGGACGAGCTCCTATAATTCACCCCTCCACTTT
TRBV5-5	NA	NA	TRBJ1-1	CASSLSVGNTEAFF	TGTGCCAGCAGCTTGTCGGTGGGGAACACTGAAGCTTTCTTT
TRBV27	TRBD1	NA	TRBJ1-2	CASSLSTTGGSYGYTF	TGTGCCAGCAGTTTATCGACGACAGGGGGCTCCTATGGCTACACCTTC
TRBV6-5	NA	NA	TRBJ1-1	CASSPSTANTEAFF	TGTGCCAGCAGCCCCTCGACAGCGAACACTGAAGCTTTCTTT
TRBV4-1	TRBD1	NA	TRBJ2-3	CASSQYTGMGAGGELRYF	TGCGCCAGCAGCCAATACACAGGCATGGGGGCAGGGGGCGAGTTGCGGTATTTT
TRBV5-1	TRBD1	NA	TRBJ2-3	CASSSLVHRGDTQYF	TGCGCCAGCAGCTCCCTGGTGCACAGGGGAGATACGCAGTATTTT
TRBV5-1	NA	NA	TRBJ2-5	CASILGETQYF	TGCGCCAGCATCTTGGGGGAGACCCAGTACTTC
TRBV29-1	TRBD1	once	TRBJ1-1	CSVDRGGNTEAFF	TGCAGCGTCGACAGGGGGGGGAACACTGAAGCTTTCTTT
TRBV5-4	TRBD1	once	TRBJ2-2	CASRLDREIGELFF	TGTGCCAGCAGACTGGACAGGGAGATCGGGGAGCTGTTTTTT
TRBV9	TRBD2	once	TRBJ2-2	CASSAIAGLNTGELFF	TGTGCCAGCAGCGCGATAGCGGGGCTGAACACCGGGGAGCTGTTTTTT
TRBV25-1	NA	NA	TRBJ1-2	CASSGLKPGYTF	TGTGCCAGCAGTGGCCTGAAACCTGGCTACACCTTC
TRBV30	NA	NA	TRBJ2-7	CAWGWIDLGLYEQYF	TGTGCCTGGGGATGGATAGATCTGGGCCTCTACGAGCAGTACTTC
TRBV11-3	NA	NA	TRBJ1-1	CASSLGSPATEAFF	TGTGCCAGCAGTCTCGGGTCCCCCGCCACTGAAGCTTTCTTT
TRBV5-8	NA	once	TRBJ1-5	CASSVRGNGNQPQHF	TGTGCCAGCAGCGTGAGGGGGAACGGCAATCAGCCCCAGCATTTT
TRBV27	NA	NA	TRBJ2-5	CASSRRVQETQYF	TGTGCCAGCAGCAGAAGAGTACAAGAGACCCAGTACTTC
TRBV7-2	NA	once	TRBJ2-3	CASSVQGTSTDTQYF	TGTGCCAGCAGCGTACAGGGTACTAGCACAGATACGCAGTATTTT
TRBV29-1	TRBD2	few	TRBJ2-5	CSVALAGGQETQYF	TGCAGCGTCGCCCTAGCGGGGGGCCAAGAGACCCAGTACTTC
TRBV5-1	TRBD1	NA	TRBJ2-2	CASSLVQGDTGELFF	TGCGCCAGCAGCTTGGTGCAGGGGGACACCGGGGAGCTGTTTTTT